One sample yielded the 8 T cell receptor beta chains listed below, sequenced in a study of graft-versus-host responses after intestinal transplantation. These TCRs are of unknown antigen specificity. Assay: immunoSEQ multiplex PCR; the TCRdb copy retains only in-frame clones and omits some. Among over 85,000 clones listed, approximately 92% were seen once. The sample was unstimulated CD8+ T cells sorted from spleen or lymph node cells, taken before intestinal transplant. All receptors come from a human donor who received an intestinal transplant.

The chain's CDR3 is CASSESGPSYEQYF. The CDR3 bases are TGTGCCAGCAGTGAAAGCGGGCCATCCTACGAGCAGTACTTC. The V gene is TRBV28, the J gene TRBJ2-7; D is possibly TRBD2 (6 bases). CDR1 MDHEN and CDR2 SYDVKM come from the germline V gene. The length of the CDR3 is 14 residues. Trimming took off 5 bases at V and 1 base at J, with 12 bases between the two ends.

V is TRBV27 and J is TRBJ1-6; D uncertain. Trimming removed 2 bases from V and 9 bases from J, with 5 bases in between. The CDR3 loop spans 12 amino acids. Germline assignment: CDR1 MNHEY and CDR2 SMNVEV (reference sequence). Here the CDR3 reads CASSLIGSPLHF. CDR3 bases: TGTGCCAGCAGTTTAATCGGTTCACCCCTCCACTTT.

The chain has TRBV27 and TRBJ2-1; 10 bases map to TRBD2. Germline trimming cut 1 base from V and 5 bases from J; bases unmatched to any gene: 8. CDR1 MNHEY and CDR2 SMNVEV come from the germline V gene (reference sequence). The CDR3 covers 17 residues. The CDR3: CASSLLTSGGAHNEQFF. The CDR3 DNA follows: TGTGCCAGCAGTTTATTGACGAGCGGGGGGGCCCACAATGAGCAGTTCTTC.

J is TRBJ2-1 and V is TRBV15; 9 bases align to TRBD2. The J segment lost 8 bases and the V segment lost 4 bases, leaving 9 bases of the junction unmatched. Germline V gene lookup returns CDR1 LNHNV and CDR2 YYDKDF (reference sequence). This CDR3 has 15 amino acids. The CDR3 protein is CATSTPGGGAYEQFF. The DNA of the CDR3 is TGTGCCACCAGCACGCCGGGCGGGGGGGCCTATGAGCAGTTCTTC.

This clone was counted once. The chain links TRBV6-1 to TRBJ2-5; 8 nucleotides match TRBD2. The last part of the DNA fits TRBJ2-7 better; the J call may be wrong. This CDR3 is 13 amino acids long. Germline V gene data show CDR1 as MNHNS and CDR2 as SASEGT. The CDR3 DNA sequence: TGTGCCAGCTTTGCGGGACTAGGACGCGAGCAGTACTTC. It codes for CASFAGLGREQYF.

This rearrangement joins TRBV28 to TRBJ2-3, with 7 bases that match TRBD2. Trimming at V came to 5 bases and at J to 2 bases, leaving 13 bases not matched to a gene. Per the germline V gene, CDR1 is MDHEN and CDR2 is SYDVKM. CDR3 length: 17 amino acids. The CDR3 spells CASSPRTSWGFTDTQYF. The CDR3 nucleotides are TGTGCCAGCAGTCCCCGGACTAGTTGGGGTTTCACAGATACGCAGTATTTT.

This chain joins TRBV4-2 and TRBJ1-2, with no clear D. V was shortened by 3 bases and J by 5 bases, with 4 bases between the two germline ends. The CDR3 contains 11 residues. Germline CDR1 and CDR2: LGHNA and YNFKEQ. The CDR3 region has the DNA TGTGCCAGCAGCCAGGCTTATGGCTACACCTTC. Translating it yields CASSQAYGYTF.

The chain employs TRBV7-9 and TRBJ1-6; 9 positions agree with TRBD1. The J segment lost 9 bases and the V segment lost 6 bases, leaving 12 bases of the junction unmatched. The V gene's germline CDR1 is SEHNR and CDR2 FQNEAQ (reference sequence). The CDR3 totals 16 residues. The CDR3 DNA follows: TGTGCCAGCAGTAAGCCGGGACAGGGCATAATTTCACCCCTCCACTTT. Its protein product is CASSKPGQGIISPLHF.